These 9 T cell receptor beta chains originate from one sample sequenced in a study of cytomegalovirus exposure and HLA in healthy donors listed by TCRdb under 2017. The library was prepared using the immunoSEQ multiplex PCR assay. For the multiplex PCR, a mixture combining 60 forward primers for TCR Vbeta segments and 13 reverse primers for TCR Jbeta segments was used. TCRdb mirrors the immuneACCESS table, restricted to in-frame sequences. Some clones are absent from its copies; in checked studies, under half trace to an unresolved V gene, and the reason for the others is unknown. The sample yields roughly 150,000 clones; 70% to 80% were counted once. Together, the top ten hold about 9.7% of the sample. The source material was PBMCs. All receptors come from a man aged 18 to 30 in good health and CMV-seropositive.

V gene TRBV30 combines with J gene TRBJ2-3; D gene ambiguous. Per the germline V gene, CDR1 is GTSNPN and CDR2 is SVGIG (reference sequence). V was trimmed by 4 bases and J by 1 base, leaving 6 bases between them. The CDR3 length is 12 residues. CDR3 nucleotides: TGTGCCTGGACCCCCGGCACAGATACGCAGTATTTT. As protein: CAWTPGTDTQYF.

The chain couples TRBV4-1 to TRBJ2-5; the D gene is possibly TRBD1 (5 bases). Germline V gene sequence: CDR1 MGHRA, CDR2 YSYEKL. Deletions cut 5 bases from V and 2 bases from J, with 9 bases between. The CDR3 sequence is 13 residues long. CDR3 region: CASSRTRQETQYF. In DNA, the CDR3 is TGCGCCAGCAGCAGGACAAGACAAGAGACCCAGTACTTC.

V and J are TRBV10-3 and TRBJ2-2; D gene unclear. Germline loops: CDR1 ENHRY, CDR2 SYGVKD. Trimming took 4 bases from V and 1 from J, leaving 7 bases between them. The CDR3 extends over 14 amino acids. CDR3 nucleotides: TGTGCCATCAGTGGGCAGGAGAACACCGGGGAGCTGTTTTTT. Its protein is CAISGQENTGELFF.

In its sample, this clone is medium-sized (0.01 to 0.1%). The rearrangement joins TRBV6-5 to TRBJ2-3, with 10 bases fitting TRBD1. Germline V gives CDR1 MNHEY, CDR2 SVGAGI. Germline trimming cut 3 bases from V and 4 bases from J; bases unmatched to any gene: 4. The CDR3 totals 15 residues. The DNA of the CDR3 is TGTGCCAGCAGTTATGGGACAGGGGTGGCAGATACGCAGTATTTT. Its protein is CASSYGTGVADTQYF.

This clone was seen only a few times. The chain combines TRBV29-1 with TRBJ2-7; 7 nucleotides agree with TRBD2. In germline, CDR1 is SQVTM, CDR2 ANQGSEA. The CDR3 runs to 14 residues. The ends lost 0 bases at V and 2 bases at J; junction bases unmatched: 4. The CDR3 DNA reads as TGCAGCGTTGAAGAGGGAGGGTTTACCTACGAGCAGTACTTC. Amino acid sequence: CSVEEGGFTYEQYF.

This rearrangement joins TRBV2 to TRBJ2-1; D is ambiguous. Trimming cost V 3 bases and J 5 bases, with 14 bases left between them. Germline V gene data show CDR1 as SNHLY and CDR2 as FYNNEI. This CDR3 has 15 amino acids. The CDR3 bases are TGTGCCAGCAGTGACGGTCCACCCGTCGACAATGAGCAGTTCTTC. It encodes CASSDGPPVDNEQFF.

As concerns this clone: This CDR3 fails to terminate in the conserved phenylalanine or tryptophan, so it likely reflects a read error. V usage is TRBV27 and J usage is TRBJ1-6; 8 positions match TRBD1. The V gene's germline CDR1 is MNHEY and CDR2 SMNVEV (reference sequence). CDR3 length: 15 amino acids. The V gene end was trimmed by 0 bases and the J gene end by 10 bases; junction bases not matched to a gene: 5. The chain's CDR3 is CASSLSGTGGSPLHL. The CDR3 DNA reads as TGTGCCAGCAGTTTATCCGGGACAGGTGGCTCACCCCTCCACCTT.

The chain joins TRBV28 to TRBJ1-2; D unclear. Trimming pared 3 bases from V and 2 bases from J, leaving 4 bases between. CDR1 and CDR2 (germline): MDHEN, SYDVKM. This CDR3 contains 12 residues. The DNA of the CDR3 is TGTGCCAGCAGTTTTCAGAACTATGGCTACACCTTC. It translates to CASSFQNYGYTF.

J is TRBJ1-5 and V is TRBV6-5, with D possibly TRBD1 on 6 matching bases. Trimming pared 6 bases from V and 3 bases from J, leaving 12 bases between. The germline gives CDR1 MNHEY, CDR2 SVGAGI. This CDR3 contains 14 residues. Here the CDR3 DNA reads TGTGCCAGCAGCCCGGACAGATACAATCAGCCCCAGCATTTT. This sequence encodes CASSPDRYNQPQHF.